The entry below gives a single T cell receptor (beta chain) sequence along with its context. This clonotype was observed a handful of times. This clone's antigen is unknown. Base qualities are not at hand, and no much larger clone is one base apart. Donors were 35 to 40 systemically healthy Caucasian individuals from Russia aged 6 to 90 years. Each donor gave about 9.2 milliliters of peripheral blood, drawn into EDTA-treated Vacutainer tubes. Ficoll-Paque density-gradient centrifugation was used to isolate PBMCs, with at least 6.5 million per sample. Total RNA, at least 6 micrograms per sample, was extracted from PBMCs with Trizol reagent. Naive CD45RAhigh/CD27high T cell percentages were measured by flow cytometry on a PBMC aliquot from every donor. The library came from 5' RACE. These reads were obtained on an Illumina HiSeq 2500. A second roughly 7 to 12 cycle PCR used a sample-barcoded 5' primer and a J-beta primer mix. A template-switch 5' adaptor carrying 12 random nucleotides introduced a unique molecular identifier onto each TCR beta cDNA molecule. At least 3 million CDR3-containing paired-end reads were obtained from each sample. The Mint cDNA synthesis kit, primed by a TRBC-specific oligonucleotide, was used to synthesize first-strand cDNA from all RNA. Following uracil-DNA glycosylase treatment, a first 18-cycle PCR with universal primers M1SS and BC2_uni_R was performed on all cDNA. The original methods were these. Normalization of each sample was performed by random selection of 1 million high-quality reads, each carrying a distinct molecular identifier. Instead of being binned into consensus sequences, reads that shared molecular identifiers were thrown out. CDR3 identification, clonotype clustering and error correction used MiTCR with a Q25 quality threshold and the strictest error-elimination algorithm. Lower-bound total TCR beta diversity was estimated with a nonparametric unseen species model using Euler transformation. The public reads were run again by TCRdb, first through fastp at Q25 and then through MiXCR, and only productive beta chains were kept. CDR3 protein duplicates are merged, each entry listing the most common genes and DNA. The V and J calls follow TCRdb's processing rather than the paper's. The sample profile shows more than 1,000,000 distinct CDR3 sequences; approximately 25% of them were found once. About 0.69% of the sample goes to the ten largest clones.

These data come from a study of blood T cells in healthy people across ages (dated by TCRdb to the mid-2010s). Background on the whole study: In model experiments, template switching captured roughly one uniquely barcoded TCR beta cDNA molecule for every two T cells. Using the same blood draw, the study looked at two additional independent replicas of 1 million unique cDNA reads for two donors, one aged 18 to 30 and the other aged 80 or older. Using deep sequencing normalized with unique cDNA molecular identifiers, the study measured how TCR beta repertoire diversity changes with age. Four age groups were formed from the donors: young (average about 15 years), middle-aged (more than 35), aged (62) and long-lived (roughly 81). Points the paper makes about the study in general: Since profiling was done on bulk unsorted PBMCs, naive and antigen-experienced compartments could not be conclusively compared. Compared with the aged group, the long-lived group had more naive CD4+ T cells, fewer expanded clones and increased TCR diversity, a pattern suggesting age selection. Observed TCR beta diversity correlated strongly with the percentage of naive T cells measured by flow cytometry. As age increased, observed TCR beta diversity per million T cells dropped in a roughly linear way, and a significant reduction was already evident by age about 36. Estimates of total diversity based on one million sequenced T cells were regarded as lower bounds and as underestimates. Because donor CMV infection status was unknown, age-related changes in expanded clonotypes were potentially confounded.

For this chain, trimming is 0 bases at the V end and 8 bases at the J end, and the number of junction bases without a gene match is 6. There are 15 amino acids in the CDR3, from cysteine to phenylalanine inclusive. The only DNA kept is the CDR3, 45 bases in frame from the first base. Reading the germline V gene gives CDR1 LGHNA and CDR2 YSLEER. This same sample was also taken into another study, of T cells of mothers and their children. The second study also describes: Nine systemically healthy Caucasian individuals served as donors, namely three mothers together with their six children. cDNA synthesis used all of the extracted RNA, with 1.5 ug of RNA in each 15 ul reaction. In the second PCR, sample barcodes and 2-4 random nucleotides were introduced via the M1S primer. Over 9.5 million TCR beta CDR3 reads were obtained for each mother, and around 2.7 million reads were obtained for each child. In both related and unrelated pairs, thymic selection shapes the output of TCR recombination in a similar way, with inherited differences having only a minor effect. Related mother-child pairs always showed normalized repertoire overlap that was slightly higher than in unrelated mother-child pairs, though the difference was never significant. With a sensitivity of approximately 100 clones per million clonotypes, no persistent microchimeric T cell clones were detected. In the study, deep NGS was used to compare the TCR beta repertoires of mothers and children, and features distinguishing related mother-child pairs from unrelated individuals were sought. The mean age was roughly 36 +/- 4 years for the mothers and approximately 11 +/- 4 years for the children. Libraries were sequenced on Illumina HiSeq 2000 with 100+100 nt paired-end reads after adapter ligation with NEBNext reagents. To avoid cross-contamination, the mother libraries and the child libraries were prepared a month apart and sequenced in separate runs. Each donor had between 500,000 and 2,000,000 distinct TCR beta clonotypes identified. Naive TCR beta clonotypes were estimated from low-frequency clonotypes matched to each donor's FACS-determined naive share, without sorting.

The chain links TRBV4-3 with TRBJ1-2; TRBD1 agrees with 10 junctional bases. The sequence was obtained from a girl under 10 years old in good health. Sequencing was carried out using blood. The nucleotide sequence reads TGCGCCAGCAGCCAAGAGACAGGGGGCGGCGGAGGCTACACCTTC. It translates as CASSQETGGGGGYTF.